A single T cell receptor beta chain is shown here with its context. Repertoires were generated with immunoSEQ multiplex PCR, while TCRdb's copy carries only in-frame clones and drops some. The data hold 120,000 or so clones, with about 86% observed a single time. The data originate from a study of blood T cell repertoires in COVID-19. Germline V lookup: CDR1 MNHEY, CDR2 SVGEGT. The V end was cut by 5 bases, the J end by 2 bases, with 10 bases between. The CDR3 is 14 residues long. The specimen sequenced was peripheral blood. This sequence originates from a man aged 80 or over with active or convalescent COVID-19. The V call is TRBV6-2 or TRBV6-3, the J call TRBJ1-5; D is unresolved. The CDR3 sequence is CASSLSTGNQPQHF. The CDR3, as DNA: TGTGCCAGCAGTCTAAGCACCGGCAATCAGCCCCAGCATTTT.